Presented here are 28 T cell receptor beta chains from one specimen sequenced in a study of blood T cell repertoires in COVID-19. Profiling relied on immunoSEQ multiplex PCR, and the TCRdb table lists in-frame clones only, not all of them. The sample holds over 150,000 clones, approximately 84% seen once. Sequencing was done on a sample of peripheral blood. The receptors derive from a woman aged 55-69 years with COVID-19, enrolled during active disease.

The chain uses TRBV5-1 and TRBJ1-1, with 7 bases identical to TRBD1. Germline values: CDR1 SGHRS, CDR2 YFSETQ. V lost 3 bases to trimming and J lost 4 bases; unmatched junction nucleotides: 6. This CDR3 region has 14 residues. The CDR3 loop reads CASSSGGGATEAFF. The DNA for the CDR3 is TGCGCCAGCAGCTCGGGAGGGGGCGCCACTGAAGCTTTCTTT.

The chain is built from TRBV7-3 and TRBJ1-1; D unresolved. This CDR3 has 15 residues. V was shortened by 5 bases and J by 3 bases, with 16 bases between the two germline ends. CDR1 SGHTA and CDR2 FQGTGA come from the germline V gene. The CDR3 region is CASSPGRGLYTEAFF. The CDR3 nucleotides are TGTGCCAGCAGCCCCGGTCGAGGACTGTACACTGAAGCTTTCTTT.

This rearrangement joins TRBV18 to TRBJ2-7; 13 nucleotides agree with TRBD2. The trim removed 0 bases at V and 3 bases at J, leaving 2 bases unmatched. The CDR3 extends over 16 amino acids. From germline, CDR1 is KGHSH and CDR2 LQKENI. The CDR3 nucleotides are TGTGCCAGCTCACCACCGGGACTAGCGGGAAACTACGAGCAGTACTTC. It specifies CASSPPGLAGNYEQYF.

This rearrangement joins TRBV7-9 to TRBJ2-7, with 13 bases aligning to TRBD2. The CDR3 extends over 17 amino acids. Germline V CDR1 and CDR2: SEHNR, FQNEAQ (reference sequence). With 5 bases clipped from V and 5 bases from J, the junction kept 12 bases outside the gene matches. CDR3: CASSRTSGSFDLHEQYF. Written as DNA, the CDR3 is TGTGCCAGCAGCCGGACTAGCGGGAGTTTCGACCTCCACGAGCAGTACTTC.

The CDR3 DNA is TGTGCCAGCAGCCCGGGATTACAGGGAGTGAAAAACATTCAGTACTTC. Its protein product is CASSPGLQGVKNIQYF. The J gene is TRBJ2-4, the V gene TRBV5-6, with D possibly matching TRBD1 (6 bases). Trimming left V 4 bases short and J 4 bases short, with 18 bases between. The germline V gene encodes CDR1 SGHDT and CDR2 YYEEEE. The CDR3 loop spans 16 amino acids.

The rearrangement links TRBV7-2 to TRBJ2-7, with 10 positions matching TRBD1. This CDR3 spans 14 amino acids. CDR1 SGHTA and CDR2 FQGNSA come from the germline V gene. V shed 5 bases, J shed 5 bases, and the junction held 6 bases outside the gene matches. As DNA, the CDR3 is TGTGCCAGCAGCCGGGACAGGGGAATCCACGAGCAGTACGTC. Amino acids: CASSRDRGIHEQYV.

The chain carries TRBV27 and TRBJ1-1; TRBD1 might be the D (6 bases). The CDR3 consists of 16 residues. Trimming removed 3 bases at V and 2 bases at J, with 16 bases between. CDR1 and CDR2 (germline): MNHEY, SMNVEV (reference sequence). For the CDR3, the DNA is TGTGCCAGCAGTTTGGGGTCTGGGGGCAGCAACACTGAAGCTTTCTTT. It encodes CASSLGSGGSNTEAFF.

The table lists this clone with a few counts. The rearrangement links TRBV19 to TRBJ1-5, with 9 bases aligning to TRBD1. The CDR3 spans 14 residues. V shed 5 bases, J shed 4 bases, and the junction held 3 bases outside the gene matches. Germline V lookup: CDR1 LNHDA, CDR2 SQIVND (reference sequence). CDR3: CASSAQGANQPQHF. CDR3 sequence (DNA): TGTGCCAGTAGTGCACAGGGGGCAAATCAGCCCCAGCATTTT.

J is TRBJ1-1 and V is TRBV5-1, with TRBD1 matching over 7 bases. Unmatched junction bases numbered 5, after V lost 1 base and J lost 2 bases. This CDR3 is built from 15 residues. Germline CDR1 and CDR2: SGHRS and YFSETQ. CDR3 loop: CASSLLGQPNTEAFF. The DNA of the CDR3 is TGCGCCAGCAGCTTGTTGGGACAGCCTAACACTGAAGCTTTCTTT.

This chain connects TRBV6-1 to TRBJ2-7; 10 bases are a match to TRBD2. Trimming removed 4 bases from V and 6 bases from J; junction bases left unmatched: 12. The CDR3 is 16 amino acids. Germline CDR1 reads MNHNS; CDR2 reads SASEGT. CDR3 amino acids: CASSALGSGRASEQYF. CDR3 DNA sequence: TGTGCCAGCAGTGCCCTAGGGAGCGGGAGGGCCTCCGAGCAGTACTTC.

The chain employs TRBV6-1 and TRBJ1-6; tentative D call: TRBD1 (5 bases). The CDR3 loop spans 15 amino acids. CDR1 and CDR2 from the germline V gene are MNHNS and SASEGT. V was trimmed by 0 bases and J by 13 bases, leaving 16 bases between them. The CDR3, as DNA: TGTGCCAGCAGTGAAGCGGGGCGGAGCTATGGGCCCCTCCACTTT. This encodes CASSEAGRSYGPLHF.

This clone was observed once. The rearrangement joins TRBV7-9 to TRBJ1-1, with D unclear. CDR1 SEHNR and CDR2 FQNEAQ come from the germline V gene (reference sequence). This CDR3 comprises 14 residues. V was shortened by 0 bases and J by 1 base, with 6 bases between the two germline ends. The CDR3 DNA sequence: TGTGCCAGCAGCTTAGCGTGGCAGAACACTGAAGCTTTCTTT. Its protein product is CASSLAWQNTEAFF.

This clone was observed a handful of times. This chain links TRBV19 with TRBJ2-7, with 7 positions matching TRBD1. The CDR3 covers 14 residues. Germline trimming cut 4 bases from V and 0 bases from J; bases unmatched to any gene: 3. Germline CDR1 and CDR2: LNHDA and SQIVND (reference sequence). In DNA, the CDR3 is TGTGCCAGTAGTAAGGACAGGTCCTCCTACGAGCAGTACTTC. Protein product: CASSKDRSSYEQYF.

This chain connects TRBV19 to TRBJ2-6; tentative D call: TRBD2 (5 bases). CDR3 length equals 16 residues. Between the trimmed V and J ends, which lost 4 bases and 1 base, there was a span of 11 bases. CDR1 and CDR2 (germline): LNHDA, SQIVND (reference sequence). The CDR3 nucleotides read TGTGCCAGTAGTACCAGGTCGGGGTCTGGGGCCAACGTCCTGACTTTC. Translating it yields CASSTRSGSGANVLTF.

The J gene is TRBJ1-2, the V gene TRBV5-5; D is perhaps TRBD1 (5 bases). The CDR3 length is 13 residues. The germline V gene encodes CDR1 SGHKS and CDR2 YYEKEE (reference sequence). V was pared by 1 base and J by 6 bases, with 10 bases between. The CDR3 DNA reads TGTGCCAGCAGCTTGCGGGGGGTTGATGGCTACACCTTC. This sequence encodes CASSLRGVDGYTF.

The sample holds a few counts of this clone. The V call is TRBV5-5, the J call TRBJ2-7; the match to TRBD2 covers 12 bases. Germline loops: CDR1 SGHKS, CDR2 YYEKEE (reference sequence). This CDR3 spans 17 amino acids. The trim removed 4 bases at V and 3 bases at J, leaving 11 bases unmatched. In nucleotides, the CDR3 is TGTGCCAGCAGCCCTGGGACTAGCGGGTCCTGGGGCTACGAGCAGTACTTC. Residues: CASSPGTSGSWGYEQYF.

The chain carries TRBV18 and TRBJ1-1, with D tentatively TRBD1 (6 bases). V shed 2 bases and J shed 1 base, with 11 bases lying between them. CDR3 length: 15 residues. Germline assignment: CDR1 KGHSH and CDR2 LQKENI. CDR3 sequence reads: CASSPYGGANTEAFF. The CDR3 nucleotides are TGTGCCAGCTCACCATATGGGGGGGCGAACACTGAAGCTTTCTTT.

This clone was observed a single time. J is TRBJ2-2 and V is TRBV19; 7 bases align to TRBD2. The V segment lost 5 bases and the J segment 4 bases; nucleotides outside the gene matches: 7. The CDR3 has 15 residues. Germline values: CDR1 LNHDA, CDR2 SQIVND (reference sequence). The CDR3 sequence: CASSQTGGSTGELFF. CDR3 coding DNA: TGTGCCAGTAGTCAGACGGGAGGAAGCACCGGGGAGCTGTTTTTT.

The chain carries TRBV18 and TRBJ1-1, with 7 bases fitting TRBD1. The germline gives CDR1 KGHSH, CDR2 LQKENI. Germline trimming cut 3 bases from V and 1 base from J; bases unmatched to any gene: 2. The CDR3 runs to 14 residues. This chain's CDR3 is CASSPGQQNTEAFF. CDR3 bases: TGTGCCAGCTCACCGGGACAGCAGAACACTGAAGCTTTCTTT.

The genes are TRBV5-1 and TRBJ2-7; 8 nucleotides match TRBD2. This CDR3 spans 14 amino acids. Germline trimming cut 0 bases from V and 12 bases from J; bases unmatched to any gene: 11. Germline V gene lookup returns CDR1 SGHRS and CDR2 YFSETQ. CDR3 sequence: CASSLGTAGDQRYF. The CDR3 DNA sequence: TGCGCCAGCAGCTTGGGGACAGCGGGAGACCAGCGGTACTTC.

CDR3 bases: TGTGCCAGCAGCTACCGGGACAGCTACTATGGCTACACCTTC. Protein: CASSYRDSYYGYTF. The V and J genes are TRBV7-9 and TRBJ1-2; 7 nucleotides align to TRBD1. This CDR3 comprises 14 residues. The germline gives CDR1 SEHNR, CDR2 FQNEAQ (reference sequence). J lost 3 bases, V lost 4 bases, and 5 bases had no gene match.

This rearrangement joins TRBV21-1 to TRBJ1-4; TRBD1 reflects the table's D call only, with no check against the DNA. TRBV21-1 is a pseudogene locus. There are 14 residues in the CDR3. The CDR3 region has the DNA TGTGCCAGCAGCAGGACAGCGGTTAGGGAAAAACTGTTTTTT. Protein product: CASSRTAVREKLFF.

This rearrangement joins TRBV4-2 to TRBJ1-6, with a weak D call TRBD1 (5 bases). The CDR3 contains 13 residues. The V end was cut by 3 bases, the J end by 10 bases, with 10 bases between. Germline V gene data show CDR1 as LGHNA and CDR2 as YNFKEQ. Written as DNA, the CDR3 is TGTGCCAGCAGCCAGAATCAGGGATCACCCCTCCACTTT. Translated, it gives CASSQNQGSPLHF.

This sequence joins TRBV7-3 and TRBJ2-1, with a weak D call TRBD1 (6 bases). V shed 5 bases and J shed 11 bases, with 16 bases lying between them. Germline values: CDR1 SGHTA, CDR2 FQGTGA. This CDR3 has 13 residues. CDR3 protein: CASSPSSQGKQFF. The CDR3 nucleotides read TGTGCCAGCAGCCCTAGCTCACAGGGAAAGCAGTTCTTC.

The chain uses TRBV27 and TRBJ1-1, with D tentatively TRBD1 (5 bases). The V end was cut by 3 bases, the J end by 2 bases, with 13 bases between. The CDR3 has 15 amino acids. Germline CDR1 is MNHEY and CDR2 is SMNVEV (reference sequence). The CDR3 DNA is TGTGCCAGCAGTTTGGGCGGGGCTCCCAACACTGAAGCTTTCTTT. Amino acid sequence: CASSLGGAPNTEAFF.

The rearrangement links TRBV5-1 to TRBJ2-7, with D maybe TRBD2 (6 bases). Germline CDR1 is SGHRS and CDR2 is YFSETQ. The CDR3 spans 14 residues. The CDR3 DNA sequence: TGCGCCAGCAGCCCCGGGAGTGACGACTACGGGCAGTACGTC. This encodes CASSPGSDDYGQYV.

This clone occurred a few times. The gene calls are TRBV14 and TRBJ2-4, with 10 bases identical to TRBD1. V lost 3 bases, J lost 6 bases, and 8 bases stayed unmatched. Germline CDR1 and CDR2: SGHDN and FVKESK. This CDR3 is 16 amino acids long. CDR3 nucleotides: TGTGCCAGCAGCCAGGGCCTCGGGGACAGGGGAAACATTCAGTACTTC. Amino acids: CASSQGLGDRGNIQYF.

The gene calls are TRBV3-1 (or the pseudogene TRBV3-2) and TRBJ1-1, with no clear D. This CDR3 comprises 14 residues. CDR1 is LGHDT and CDR2 is YNNKEL in the germline V gene (reference sequence). Trimming removed 2 bases from V and 5 bases from J, with 12 bases in between. DNA for the CDR3: TGTGCCAGCAGCCAATTCGGCCGAGGGACTGAAGCTTTCTTT. The encoded protein is CASSQFGRGTEAFF.